This T cell receptor (beta chain) was captured in a study of blood T cell repertoires in COVID-19. As for the study in general: From the United States, Italy and Spain came samples of acute and convalescent COVID-19.

This CDR3 comprises 14 residues. V lost 4 bases, J lost 4 bases, and 4 bases stayed unmatched. The germline V gene encodes CDR1 MNHEY and CDR2 SVGAGI. In the original analysis: Amplification of reference gene primers was used by the study to estimate nucleated cell counts. The method was immunoSEQ multiplex PCR; TCRdb's version includes in-frame clones alone and lacks a portion of them. That table supplies the V and J calls and clone size; D and trimming were determined from the DNA. The sample yields about 220,000 clones, about 80% seen once. The sequencing sample was made of peripheral blood. This sequence was found in a woman aged 55-69 years with acute or convalescent COVID-19. The rearrangement joins TRBV6-5 to TRBJ1-5; 7 positions agree with TRBD1. Here the CDR3 reads CASSSGTENQPQHF. The CDR3 DNA reads as TGTGCCAGCAGTTCCGGGACAGAGAATCAGCCCCAGCATTTT.